Each of the 3 T cell receptor beta chains below was sequenced from the same sample in a study of cytomegalovirus exposure and HLA in healthy donors. PCR used 60 Vbeta primers and 13 Jbeta primers. Method: immunoSEQ multiplex PCR; TCRdb's copy keeps in-frame clones and lacks some. This sample has some 110,000 clones, with around 84% found just once. The sequencing input was PBMCs. Receptor source: a man under 40 in good health and CMV-seronegative.

This sequence joins TRBV7-9 and TRBJ1-6; D remains ambiguous. Germline CDR1 and CDR2: SEHNR and FQNEAQ (reference sequence). V was shortened by 0 bases and J by 7 bases, with 13 bases between the two germline ends. This CDR3 region has 16 residues. CDR3 sequence (DNA): TGTGCCAGCAGCTTAGCAGGCCGGGAGTTAAATTCACCCCTCCACTTT. Translating it yields CASSLAGRELNSPLHF.

The chain has TRBV18 and TRBJ1-2, with TRBD1 matching over 11 bases. The junction had 7 bases not matched to a gene; V was cut back by 6 bases and J by 4 bases. The CDR3 covers 15 residues. CDR1 is KGHSH, CDR2 LQKENI, per germline. The CDR3 nucleotides read TGTGCCAGCTCTCATTGGGACAGGGGGTTCTATGGCTACACCTTC. Encoded protein: CASSHWDRGFYGYTF. The full variable domain, rest sourced from reference TRBV18 and TRBJ1-2, is NAGVMQNPRHLVRRRGQEARLRCSPMKGHSHVYWYRQLPEEGLKFMVYLQKENIIDESGMPKERFSAEFPKEGPSILRIQQVVRGDSAAYFCASSHWDRGFYGYTFGSGTRLTVV.

V usage is TRBV2 and J usage is TRBJ2-1; D perhaps matches TRBD1 (5 bases). This CDR3 comprises 13 residues. The germline V and J ends were trimmed by 6 bases and 5 bases, with 11 bases remaining between them. The germline V gene encodes CDR1 SNHLY and CDR2 FYNNEI. In DNA, the CDR3 is TGTGCCAGCAGGGACATAAGAAACAATGAGCAGTTCTTC. Translating gives CASRDIRNNEQFF.